The clone carrying this TCR beta chain is a singleton in its sample. This specimen comes from a study of blood T cell repertoires in COVID-19. Study summary: Italy, Spain and the United States were the sources of the convalescent and acute COVID-19 samples. PBMCs, B-cell-depleted T cells, or T cells were the source of the cDNA or gDNA that made up the material.

The V and J ends lost 5 bases and 7 bases respectively, with 18 bases between them. This CDR3 region has 14 residues. Per germline, CDR1 SGHNT and CDR2 YYREEE (reference sequence). Per the authors' pipeline: Estimation of nucleated cell counts was performed using reference gene primer amplification. Sequenced by immunoSEQ multiplex PCR; TCRdb stores in-frame clones only, minus some. V and J calls plus clone size are reproduced from that table; the DNA served to infer D and trimming. The sample includes tens of thousands of clones, roughly nine tenths of them seen just once. This TCR was recovered from a man aged 65-85 years with active COVID-19. Sequencing was done on a sample of peripheral blood. V and J are TRBV5-4 and TRBJ2-5; D possibly corresponds to TRBD1 (5 bases). In DNA, the CDR3 is TGTGCCAGCAGAAAAGAAGTGGGCCAGGGGACCCAGTACTTC. Residues: CASRKEVGQGTQYF.